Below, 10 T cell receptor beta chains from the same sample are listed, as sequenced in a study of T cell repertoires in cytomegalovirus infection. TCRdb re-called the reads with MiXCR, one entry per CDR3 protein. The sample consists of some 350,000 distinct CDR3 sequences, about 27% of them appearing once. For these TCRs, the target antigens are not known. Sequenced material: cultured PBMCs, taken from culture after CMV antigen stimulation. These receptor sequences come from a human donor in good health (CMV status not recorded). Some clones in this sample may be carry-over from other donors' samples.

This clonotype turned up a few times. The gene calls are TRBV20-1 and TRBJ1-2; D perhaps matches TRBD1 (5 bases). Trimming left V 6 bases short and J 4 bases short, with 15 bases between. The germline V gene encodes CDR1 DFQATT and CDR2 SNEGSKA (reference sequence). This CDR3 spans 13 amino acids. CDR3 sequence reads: CSAIRDLVYGYTF. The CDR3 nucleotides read TGCAGTGCCATCCGGGACCTGGTCTATGGCTACACCTTC.

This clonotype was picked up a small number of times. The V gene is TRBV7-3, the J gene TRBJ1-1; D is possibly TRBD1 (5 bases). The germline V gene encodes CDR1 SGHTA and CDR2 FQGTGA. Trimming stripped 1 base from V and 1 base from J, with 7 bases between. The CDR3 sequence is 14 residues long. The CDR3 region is CASSLKGTNTEAFF. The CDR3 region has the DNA TGTGCCAGCAGCTTAAAGGGGACGAACACTGAAGCTTTCTTT.

CDR3 in amino acids: CAISEKAGGYNEQFF. As DNA, the CDR3 is TGTGCCATCAGTGAAAAAGCGGGGGGCTACAATGAGCAGTTCTTC. The chain couples TRBV10-3 to TRBJ2-1; the match to TRBD2 covers 9 bases. The CDR3 is 15 amino acids. The V segment lost 3 bases and the J segment 3 bases; nucleotides outside the gene matches: 3. The germline CDR1 and CDR2 sequences are ENHRY and SYGVKD.

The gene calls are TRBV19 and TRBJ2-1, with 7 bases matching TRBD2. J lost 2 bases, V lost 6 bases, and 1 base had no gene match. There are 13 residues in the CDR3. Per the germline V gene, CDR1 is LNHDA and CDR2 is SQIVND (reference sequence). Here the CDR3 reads CASRGGTYNEQFF. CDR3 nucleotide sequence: TGTGCCAGTAGGGGGGGGACCTACAATGAGCAGTTCTTC.

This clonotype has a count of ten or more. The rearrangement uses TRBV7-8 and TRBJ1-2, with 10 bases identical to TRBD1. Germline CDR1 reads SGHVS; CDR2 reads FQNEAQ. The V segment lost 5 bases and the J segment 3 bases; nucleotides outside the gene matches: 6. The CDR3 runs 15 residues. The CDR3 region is CASSPGQGTYYGYTF. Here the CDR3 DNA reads TGTGCCAGCAGCCCGGGACAGGGGACTTACTATGGCTACACCTTC.

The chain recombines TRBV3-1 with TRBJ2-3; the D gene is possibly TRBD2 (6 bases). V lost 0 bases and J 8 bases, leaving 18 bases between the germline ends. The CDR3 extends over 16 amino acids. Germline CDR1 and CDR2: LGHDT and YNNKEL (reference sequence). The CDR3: CASSQDLSGVGGTQYF. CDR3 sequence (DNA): TGTGCCAGCAGCCAAGACTTGTCGGGGGTCGGTGGTACGCAGTATTTT.

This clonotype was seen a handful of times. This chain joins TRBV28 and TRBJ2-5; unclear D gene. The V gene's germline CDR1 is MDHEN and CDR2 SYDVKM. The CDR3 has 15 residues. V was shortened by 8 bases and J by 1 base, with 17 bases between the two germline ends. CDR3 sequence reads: CASHTSRQTQETQYF. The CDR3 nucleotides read TGTGCCAGCCATACTTCACGGCAAACCCAAGAGACCCAGTACTTC.

CDR3 sequence (DNA): TGTGCCAGCAGGGGGACACCCGATGGGCAGTACTTC. Its protein is CASRGTPDGQYF. The rearrangement links TRBV7-9 to TRBJ2-7, with D perhaps TRBD1 (6 bases). The length of the CDR3 is 12 residues. Germline V gives CDR1 SEHNR, CDR2 FQNEAQ (reference sequence). The ends were cut back, 6 bases at V and 9 bases at J, with 15 bases in the middle.

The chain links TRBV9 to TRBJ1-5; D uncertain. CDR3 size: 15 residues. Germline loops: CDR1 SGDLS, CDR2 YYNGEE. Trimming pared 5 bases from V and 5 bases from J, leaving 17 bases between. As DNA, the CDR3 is TGTGCCAGCAGTCCCGGACCCATTACAGATCAGCCCCAGCATTTT. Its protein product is CASSPGPITDQPQHF.

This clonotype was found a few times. The CDR3 sequence: CASSQGPDRVNTEAFF. The CDR3 region has the DNA TGTGCCAGCAGCCAGGGACCGGACAGGGTGAACACTGAAGCTTTCTTT. The chain recombines TRBV4-2 with TRBJ1-1, with 8 bases identical to TRBD1. The V segment lost 3 bases and the J segment 0 bases; nucleotides outside the gene matches: 6. CDR1 is LGHNA, CDR2 YNFKEQ, per germline. The CDR3 has 16 amino acids.